This TCR beta chain appears in the sequencing data of a study of response to subunit inactivated influenza vaccine. Study outcomes and limitations: Few additional T cells are recruited per seasonal influenza vaccination, authors suggested.

TCRdb reprocessed the RT-PCR reads with MiXCR, giving one entry per CDR3 protein. This sample has approximately 520,000 distinct CDR3 sequences, with more than 15% found just once. About this clonotype itself: What it binds is not known.

CDR1 ENHRY and CDR2 SYGVKD come from the germline V gene. With 6 bases removed from V and 0 bases from J, the gap between germline ends came to 11 bases. CDR3 length equals 15 residues. This TCR derives from a man between 50 and 69 years old who received an inactivated influenza vaccine. This rearrangement joins TRBV10-3 to TRBJ1-4; D is ambiguous. The sample consisted of CD4+ T cells sorted from PBMCs, taken around 25 months after vaccination. The CDR3, as DNA: TGTGCCATCAGGCCCGAGGGTGCAACTAATGAAAAACTGTTTTTT. This translates into CAIRPEGATNEKLFF.